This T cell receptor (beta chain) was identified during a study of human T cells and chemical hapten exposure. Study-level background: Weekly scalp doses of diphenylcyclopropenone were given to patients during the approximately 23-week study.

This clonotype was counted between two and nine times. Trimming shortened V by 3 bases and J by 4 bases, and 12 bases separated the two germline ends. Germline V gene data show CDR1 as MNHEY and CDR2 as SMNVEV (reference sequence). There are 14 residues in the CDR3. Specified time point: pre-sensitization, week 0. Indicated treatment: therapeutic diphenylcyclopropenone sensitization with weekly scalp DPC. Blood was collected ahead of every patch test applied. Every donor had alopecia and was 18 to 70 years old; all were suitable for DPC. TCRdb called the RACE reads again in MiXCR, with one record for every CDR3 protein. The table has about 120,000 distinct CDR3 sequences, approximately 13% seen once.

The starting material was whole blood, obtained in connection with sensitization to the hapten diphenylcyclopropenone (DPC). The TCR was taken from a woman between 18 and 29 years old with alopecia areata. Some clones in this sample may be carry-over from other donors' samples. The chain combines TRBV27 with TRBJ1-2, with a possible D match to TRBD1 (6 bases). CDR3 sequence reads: CASSLVGGLYGYTF. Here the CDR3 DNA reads TGTGCCAGCAGTTTGGTTGGGGGCCTCTATGGCTACACCTTC.